The entry below describes one T cell receptor (beta chain). CDR3 length: 14 amino acids. Germline values: CDR1 MNHEY, CDR2 SMNVEV (reference sequence). V lost 1 base and J lost 2, with 6 bases in between. This specimen belongs to a study of T cell repertoires in cytomegalovirus infection. MiXCR was run by TCRdb on the reads, yielding one entry per CDR3 protein. The sample carries 300,000 to 450,000 distinct CDR3 sequences, 15% to 20% recorded once. Source material: PBMCs. This rearrangement joins TRBV27 to TRBJ2-1; D gene ambiguous. This sequence originates from a human donor in good health (CMV status not recorded). Some clones in this sample may be carry-over from other donors' samples. Here the CDR3 reads CASSLFGPYNEQFF. The CDR3 coding sequence is TGTGCCAGCAGTTTATTTGGTCCCTACAATGAGCAGTTCTTC.